This entry lists 7 T cell receptor beta chains sequenced from one sample in a study of CD4 T cells in relation to SARS-CoV-2 and coronaviruses. The table came from immunoSEQ multiplex PCR; TCRdb's copy has only in-frame clones and leaves some out. The data contain around 20,000 clones, roughly 73% of them singletons. CD4+ T cells from unexposed donors were obtained before the COVID-19 pandemic (2011-2018). Isolation of CD4+ T cells took place after 10 days in culture. No cognate antigen is known for these TCRs. The sequenced sample consisted of CD4+ T cells from PBMCs, cultured in vitro. The source of these receptors is a human donor in good health.

V gene TRBV9 combines with J gene TRBJ2-1; weak D call: TRBD2 (5 bases). There are 15 residues in the CDR3. With 0 bases removed from V and 6 bases from J, the gap between germline ends came to 13 bases. Germline values: CDR1 SGDLS, CDR2 YYNGEE. The CDR3 here is CASSVEAALSNEQFF. The CDR3, as DNA: TGTGCCAGCAGCGTAGAAGCGGCCTTGTCCAATGAGCAGTTCTTC.

This chain links TRBV19 with TRBJ1-4, with D possibly matching TRBD1 (5 bases). Germline V gene data show CDR1 as LNHDA and CDR2 as SQIVND (reference sequence). The V end lost 5 bases, the J end lost 6 bases, and 16 bases lay between the germline ends. This CDR3 is 15 amino acids long. In DNA form, the CDR3 reads TGTGCCAGTAGTTTAGCTGGACAACGACATGAAAAACTGTTTTTT. Translated: CASSLAGQRHEKLFF.

This chain links TRBV9 with TRBJ2-5, with 12 bases aligning to TRBD1. The CDR3 totals 16 residues. V dropped 2 bases and J dropped 2; count of bases not matched to a gene: 4. CDR1 is SGDLS, CDR2 YYNGEE, per germline. The CDR3, as DNA: TGTGCCAGCAGCGTGGGACAGGGGGCAGGGCAAGAGACCCAGTACTTC. Translating gives CASSVGQGAGQETQYF.

V and J are TRBV7-2 and TRBJ2-1; 7 nucleotides match TRBD2. The CDR3 length is 12 residues. The germline CDR1 and CDR2 sequences are SGHTA and FQGNSA. Trimming at V came to 1 base and at J to 15 bases, leaving 6 bases not matched to a gene. In DNA, the CDR3 is TGTGCCAGCAGCTTAGGGGGGGAGGGTAGGTTCTTC. This codes for CASSLGGEGRFF.

The chain has TRBV5-1 and TRBJ2-1, with D tentatively TRBD1 (6 bases). The CDR3 consists of 15 residues. Trimming pared 5 bases from V and 8 bases from J, leaving 20 bases between. Germline CDR1 is SGHRS and CDR2 is YFSETQ. For the CDR3, the DNA is TGCGCCAGCAGTAGAGGACAGATTCTCTCGGATGAGCAGTTCTTC. It yields the protein CASSRGQILSDEQFF.

The chain recombines TRBV6-2 or TRBV6-3 with TRBJ2-7, with D uncertain. V lost 4 bases, J lost 7 bases, and 20 bases lay in between. The CDR3 sequence is 15 residues long. The germline CDR1 and CDR2 sequences are MNHEY and SVGEGT. CDR3 nucleotide sequence: TGTGCCAGCAGTTCCAATCTGGGCCTCCTAGGGGAGCAGTACTTC. It encodes CASSSNLGLLGEQYF.

Here the CDR3 DNA reads TGTGCCAGCAGCTTGTTAGGGGAAGGGAGCAATCAGCCCCAGCATTTT. The encoded protein is CASSLLGEGSNQPQHF. V gene TRBV5-6 combines with J gene TRBJ1-5; tentatively, D is TRBD1 (5 bases). CDR1 is SGHDT and CDR2 is YYEEEE in the germline V gene. Trimming left V 1 base short and J 1 base short, with 12 bases between. The CDR3 extends over 16 amino acids.